This record concerns one TCR beta chain sequence. The sample belongs to a study of blood T cell repertoires in COVID-19. For the study at large: From the United States, Italy and Spain came samples of acute and convalescent COVID-19. From T cells, B-cell-depleted T cells, or PBMCs came the material, which was cDNA or gDNA.

Trimming removed 8 bases from V and 8 bases from J; junction bases left unmatched: 11. The CDR3 extends over 14 amino acids. Germline CDR1 and CDR2: SGHDN and FVKESK. Per the original data handling: Estimates of nucleated cell counts were drawn from the amplification of reference gene primers. The data were produced by immunoSEQ multiplex PCR, yet TCRdb's version contains in-frame clones alone and is incomplete. That table furnishes V, J and clone size, whereas the DNA furnished D and trimming. This table has fewer than 200,000 clones, over 75% appearing once. This chain links TRBV14 with TRBJ2-1; 8 bases match TRBD2. Sequencing input: peripheral blood. The receptor was isolated from a man between 65 and 85 years old with acute or convalescent COVID-19. In nucleotides, the CDR3 is TGTGCCAGCTCGAGCGGGAGCACATTATATGAGCAGTTCTTC. Translating it yields CASSSGSTLYEQFF.